This is a list of T cell receptor beta chains from one sample in a study of response to subunit inactivated influenza vaccine. TCRdb re-analysed the RT-PCR reads in MiXCR, keeping a single row per CDR3 protein. In the table there are some 550,000 distinct CDR3 sequences, roughly 23% of which are singletons. This sample also belongs to another study, concerning T cells expressing NK-cell markers.

The source was CD4+ T cells sorted from PBMCs, collected roughly 13 days after vaccination. The receptors originated from a man over 45 who received an inactivated influenza vaccine. CDR3s include the opening cysteine and the closing phenylalanine or tryptophan. The D gene is left open where the match is weak. Size is omitted from some rows. Given values are once, few, many or a class for expanded clones.

clone_size	d_call	v_call	j_call	cdr3_length	cdr3_nt	cdr3_aa
few	TRBD1	TRBV15	TRBJ2-7	14	TGTGCCACCAGCAGACAAGGGACAGCCTACGAGCAGTACTTC	CATSRQGTAYEQYF
NA	TRBD2	TRBV5-5	TRBJ2-3	16	TGTGCCAGCCGGGCGACTAGCGGGAGACGGACAGATACGCAGTATTTT	CASRATSGRRTDTQYF
NA	TRBD2	TRBV28	TRBJ2-7	15	TGTGCCAGCAGTTTCGGGGGGTTCTCCCCCTACGAGCAGTACTTC	CASSFGGFSPYEQYF
NA	NA	TRBV2	TRBJ2-2	11	TGTGCCAGCAGTGGAAGGGGGGAGCTGTTTTTT	CASSGRGELFF
NA	TRBD2	TRBV7-2	TRBJ2-3	16	TGTGCCAGCAGCTTAGGAGCTAGCGGGAGGTCTAATACGCAGTATTTT	CASSLGASGRSNTQYF
many	NA	TRBV5-1	TRBJ2-1	16	TGCGCCAGCAGACAGACATTTTCGAGCTCCTACAATGAGCAGTTCTTC	CASRQTFSSSYNEQFF
few	NA	TRBV29-1	TRBJ2-7	12	TGCAGCGTCGGGGACCGATTCTACGAGCAGTACTTC	CSVGDRFYEQYF
few	NA	TRBV12-3/TRBV12-4	TRBJ1-1	14	TGTGCCAGCAGTTTAGGGAGCAGGACCACTGAAGCTTTCTTT	CASSLGSRTTEAFF
NA	NA	TRBV7-2	TRBJ2-5	15	TGTGCCAGCAGCTTCTATGCTGACAGCCTGGGGACCCAGTACTTC	CASSFYADSLGTQYF
few	NA	TRBV6-2/TRBV6-3	TRBJ2-5	16	TGTGCCAGCAGTTACGGCGGGGCAGGCTTCCAAGAGACCCAGTACTTC	CASSYGGAGFQETQYF
NA	NA	TRBV7-9	TRBJ2-5	14	TGTGCCAGCAGTCCTACCAATTCAGGAAAGACCCAGTACTTC	CASSPTNSGKTQYF
NA	NA	TRBV6-2/TRBV6-3	TRBJ1-1	11	TGTGCCAGCAGTATGGATCGGGAAGCTTTCTTT	CASSMDREAFF
NA	NA	TRBV12-3/TRBV12-4	TRBJ2-1	13	TGTGCCAGCAGTTTGTATTCGGATGGTGAGCAGTTCTTC	CASSLYSDGEQFF
NA	TRBD1	TRBV5-1	TRBJ1-1	15	TGCGCCAGCAGCTTAACGGGGACAGGGGGGACTGAAGCTTTCTTT	CASSLTGTGGTEAFF
NA	TRBD1	TRBV15	TRBJ2-3	15	TGTGCCACCAGCAGAAGGACAGGGAGCACAGATACGCAGTATTTT	CATSRRTGSTDTQYF
few	NA	TRBV29-1	TRBJ2-7	11	TGCAGCGTCTTGTCCTCCTACGAGCAGTACTTC	CSVLSSYEQYF
NA	NA	TRBV12-3/TRBV12-4	TRBJ2-7	14	TGTGCCAGCAGTTTTCGGCCTAGCAGCTACGAGCAGTACTTC	CASSFRPSSYEQYF
NA	NA	TRBV4-1	TRBJ2-3	15	TGCGCCAGCAGCCATGGGACGAAGAGAACAGATACGCAGTATTTT	CASSHGTKRTDTQYF
few	NA	TRBV29-1	TRBJ2-3	14	TGCAGCGTTGAAGATGTGGGTTTTGGAGATACGCAGTATTTT	CSVEDVGFGDTQYF
NA	TRBD1	TRBV4-2	TRBJ2-3	17	TGTGCCAGCAGCTCTCTTCTTGACAGGGGATCGCGGGATACGCAGTATTTT	CASSSLLDRGSRDTQYF
NA	NA	TRBV11-2	TRBJ2-6	19	TGTGCCAGCAGCTCCCCTCTGGGACTCAAAGGCTATGGGGCCAACGTCCTGACTTTC	CASSSPLGLKGYGANVLTF
few	NA	TRBV6-5	TRBJ2-7	15	TGTGCCAGCAGTTACTCGGAGGCAGGGCCCTACGAGCAGTACTTC	CASSYSEAGPYEQYF
NA	NA	TRBV6-1	TRBJ1-2	12	TGTGCCAGCAGTGCTCCTAACTATGGCTACACCTTC	CASSAPNYGYTF
NA	TRBD1	TRBV10-3	TRBJ2-7	14	TGTGCCACCAAGCAGGGGACAGTGGACTACGAGCAGTACTTC	CATKQGTVDYEQYF
few	NA	TRBV19	TRBJ1-1	13	TGTGCCAGTAGTATGGTCATGATCACTGAAGCTTTCTTT	CASSMVMITEAFF
NA	TRBD2	TRBV7-2	TRBJ2-7	15	TGTGCCAGCAGCCCCCAGGGACTAGCGACCTACGAGCAGTACTTC	CASSPQGLATYEQYF
NA	NA	TRBV15	TRBJ2-3	12	TGTGCCACCAGCACGTGGGGAGATACGCAGTATTTT	CATSTWGDTQYF
NA	NA	TRBV4-2	TRBJ1-5	15	TGTGTCAGCAGCCAACTGACAGGAGCACATCAGCCCCAGCATTTT	CVSSQLTGAHQPQHF
NA	TRBD1	TRBV4-2	TRBJ2-1	18	TGTGCCAGCAGCCAGGCCCTCGTGGGACAGGGGCTCTACAATGAGCAGTTCTTC	CASSQALVGQGLYNEQFF
few	NA	TRBV3-1	TRBJ2-7	15	TGTGCCAGCAGCCAAGATTTCAGGGCGACGAACGAGCAGTACTTC	CASSQDFRATNEQYF
NA	NA	TRBV9	TRBJ2-5	14	TGTGCCAGCAGCGAGCAAGGGGGGAGGGAGACCCAGTACTTC	CASSEQGGRETQYF
NA	NA	TRBV10-3	TRBJ1-1	15	TGTGCCATCAGTAAAAACAGGGACAAGTACACTGAAGCTTTCTTT	CAISKNRDKYTEAFF
NA	NA	TRBV24-1	TRBJ2-2	15	TGTGCCACCACGGCCGGGGGCATCGACACCGGGGAGCTGTTTTTT	CATTAGGIDTGELFF
NA	TRBD1	TRBV20-1	TRBJ1-5	17	TGCAGTGCAACGTACGGACAGGGCCTTGGGGGCAATCAGCCCCAGCATTTT	CSATYGQGLGGNQPQHF
NA	TRBD1	TRBV7-2	TRBJ2-1	15	TGTGCCAGCAGCCTAGGGGGACAGGGGGCGTATGAGCAGTTCTTC	CASSLGGQGAYEQFF
NA	TRBD1	TRBV15	TRBJ2-1	15	TGTGCCACCAGCAAGGACAGGGGGCTCGTCAATGAGCAGTTCTTC	CATSKDRGLVNEQFF
NA	NA	TRBV7-6	TRBJ1-1	13	TGTGCCAGCAGGGCCACAGGAAACACTGAAGCTTTCTTT	CASRATGNTEAFF
NA	NA	TRBV29-1	TRBJ2-7	13	TGCAGCGTTGCCAGGGACAACTCCTACGAGCAGTACTTC	CSVARDNSYEQYF
NA	NA	TRBV4-2	TRBJ2-2	11	TGTGCCAGCAGCCACGAAGGGGAGCTGTTTTTT	CASSHEGELFF
many	NA	TRBV29-1	TRBJ1-1	13	TGCAGCGTTGACGTGACAGGTGGGACTGAAGCTTTCTTT	CSVDVTGGTEAFF
few	NA	TRBV4-2	TRBJ2-5	14	TGTGCCAGCAGCCAGATCGGTAGAGGGGAGACCCAGTACTTC	CASSQIGRGETQYF
few	NA	TRBV6-5	TRBJ1-6	14	TGTGCCAGCAGTTACGGCAGGGGTAATTCACCCCTCCACTTT	CASSYGRGNSPLHF
NA	NA	TRBV3-1	TRBJ2-7	14	TGTGCCAGCAGCCAAGGGACTGCTGCCTACGAGCAGTACTTC	CASSQGTAAYEQYF
NA	NA	TRBV28	TRBJ2-3	19	TGTGCCAGCAGTCCTATGCCGGGGGTTGGGGGCCGGGGCACAGATACGCAGTATTTT	CASSPMPGVGGRGTDTQYF
few	NA	TRBV9	TRBJ2-5	11	TGTGCCAGCGGCGGAACAGAGACCCAGTACTTC	CASGGTETQYF
NA	TRBD1	TRBV11-1	TRBJ2-2	15	TGTGCCAGCAGCGCGGACAGGGGGCGGACCGGGGAGCTGTTTTTT	CASSADRGRTGELFF
NA	NA	TRBV7-6	TRBJ2-3	14	TGTGCCAGCAGCTTATCTTCCCCTCCAGATACGCAGTATTTT	CASSLSSPPDTQYF
NA	TRBD1	TRBV12-3/TRBV12-4	TRBJ1-1	11	TGTGCCAGCAGTTCAGGGGGGTTAGCTTTCTTT	CASSSGGLAFF
NA	NA	TRBV2	TRBJ2-1	11	TGTGCCAGCAGTGAGGGAATCGAGCAGTTCTTC	CASSEGIEQFF
many	TRBD2	TRBV7-9	TRBJ2-1	17	TGTGCCAGCTTATACGCGGGCGGGAGGGGTCTGGTCAATGAGCAGTTCTTC	CASLYAGGRGLVNEQFF
NA	NA	TRBV10-3	TRBJ1-1	12	TGTGCCATCAGTGTGGAGAATCGGGTAGCTTTCTTT	CAISVENRVAFF
NA	NA	TRBV11-3	TRBJ2-1	14	TGTGCCAGCAGCGTCGGGCGGACCAACAATGAGCAGTTCTTC	CASSVGRTNNEQFF